Listed here are 24 T cell receptor beta chains from one sample, sequenced in a study of beta chain features in type 1 diabetes. Investigators reverse transcribed all isolated RNA, so they sequenced expressed TCRB transcripts. Generated by immunoSEQ multiplex PCR, the TCRdb table keeps only in-frame clones and is missing some. The data show 130,000 or so clones, with 7.5% to 9.5% seen just once and around 0.79% held by the top ten. Study-level results: Moderate yet significant TCRB CDR3 shortening was seen in Type 1 diabetes patients in all four CD4+ subsets.

For these TCRs, the target antigens are not known. Sequenced material: central memory CD4+ T cells from blood. These receptors were collected from a man aged 25 to 40 with type 1 diabetes.

The genes are TRBV27 and TRBJ2-3; D possibly corresponds to TRBD2 (5 bases). V was cut by 4 bases and J by 1 base, with 12 bases left in between. The CDR3 is made up of 15 amino acids. Germline loops: CDR1 MNHEY, CDR2 SMNVEV (reference sequence). The DNA of the CDR3 is TGTGCCAGCAGTTCCACGCGGGTCGGCACAGATACGCAGTATTTT. This translates into CASSSTRVGTDTQYF.

This chain uses TRBV9 with TRBJ2-1; 14 bases map to TRBD2. This CDR3 has 16 residues. J gave up 8 bases and V 3 bases, and 7 bases lay outside the gene matches. The germline gives CDR1 SGDLS, CDR2 YYNGEE. CDR3 in DNA: TGTGCCAGCAGCGCACAGACTAGCGGGGGGGCCTATGAGCAGTTCTTC. Translating gives CASSAQTSGGAYEQFF.

In its sample, this clone was seen a few times. The chain uses TRBV19 and TRBJ1-5; D remains unclear. Looked up from germline, CDR1 is LNHDA and CDR2 is SQIVND (reference sequence). Trimming left V 5 bases short and J 4 bases short, with 9 bases between. This CDR3 comprises 13 residues. This CDR3 reads CASSGQLNQPQHF. DNA for the CDR3: TGTGCCAGTAGTGGGCAGTTAAATCAGCCCCAGCATTTT.

The V call is TRBV2, the J call TRBJ1-2; TRBD1 matches at 10 bases. Trimming cost V 5 bases and J 8 bases; bases outside gene matches: 5. CDR3 length: 13 amino acids. Germline V lookup: CDR1 SNHLY, CDR2 FYNNEI. Here the CDR3 DNA reads TGTGCCAGCAGTTCCGGGACAGGGGTAGGCTACACCTTC. Protein product: CASSSGTGVGYTF.

This clone was seen a few times. The chain recombines TRBV18 with TRBJ1-5, with TRBD1 as a possible D gene (6 bases). Germline V CDR1 and CDR2: KGHSH, LQKENI. The CDR3 extends over 15 amino acids. The V gene lost 3 bases and the J gene lost 3 bases, with 12 bases spanning the gap. As DNA, the CDR3 is TGTGCCAGCTCACCCGAAACAGGGTACAATCAGCCCCAGCATTTT. This gives the protein CASSPETGYNQPQHF. Full variable domain (missing parts from reference TRBV18 and TRBJ1-5): NAGVMQNPRHLVRRRGQEARLRCSPMKGHSHVYWYRQLPEEGLKFMVYLQKENIIDESGMPKERFSAEFPKEGPSILRIQQVVRGDSAAYFCASSPETGYNQPQHFGDGTRLSIL.

This clone was counted only a few times. This chain connects TRBV7-2 to TRBJ1-1, with D uncertain. This CDR3 comprises 13 residues. The germline CDR1 and CDR2 sequences are SGHTA and FQGNSA. The germline V and J ends were trimmed by 7 bases and 1 base, with 10 bases remaining between them. CDR3: CASKRSSNTEAFF. The CDR3 DNA is TGTGCCAGCAAAAGGAGTTCGAACACTGAAGCTTTCTTT.

This clone has a single count. The rearrangement links TRBV7-2 to TRBJ1-2; D not certain. CDR3 length: 13 residues. V was trimmed by 1 base and J by 5 bases, leaving 8 bases between them. CDR1 is SGHTA and CDR2 is FQGNSA in the germline V gene. The CDR3 DNA reads TGTGCCAGCAGCTTAGTCCACGAGTATGGCTACACCTTC. Translation: CASSLVHEYGYTF.

The chain recombines TRBV4-3 with TRBJ1-2, with TRBD1 matching 7 bases. V lost 0 bases and J lost 4; bases outside the gene matches: 8. The germline V gene encodes CDR1 LGHNA and CDR2 YSLEER. The CDR3 runs to 16 residues. CDR3 sequence (DNA): TGCGCCAGCAGCCAAGATGGTACAGGGGACGCCTATGGCTACACCTTC. The encoded protein is CASSQDGTGDAYGYTF.

In its sample, this clone was seen a few times. This rearrangement joins TRBV28 to TRBJ2-4; 7 bases are shared with TRBD1. This CDR3 is built from 16 residues. Germline V lookup: CDR1 MDHEN, CDR2 SYDVKM. V was pared by 2 bases and J by 2 bases, with 6 bases of the junction left unmatched. CDR3 bases: TGTGCCAGCAGTTTACCCGGACAGGCCTCCAAAAACATTCAGTACTTC. As protein: CASSLPGQASKNIQYF.

This clone was counted only a few times. The chain uses TRBV2 and TRBJ1-1; 7 bases map to TRBD1. V shed 5 bases and J 2 bases; nucleotides not matched to a gene: 5. The CDR3 consists of 14 residues. CDR1 and CDR2 from the germline V gene are SNHLY and FYNNEI. The CDR3 protein is CASSSGTANTEAFF. The DNA for the CDR3 is TGTGCCAGCAGTTCCGGGACAGCTAACACTGAAGCTTTCTTT.

This clone has only a few counts. V is TRBV4-1 and J is TRBJ2-1, with TRBD2 identical over 13 bases. The CDR3 runs 14 residues. CDR1 is MGHRA, CDR2 YSYEKL, per germline. With 4 bases clipped from V and 10 bases from J, the junction kept 4 bases outside the gene matches. The chain's CDR3 is CASSPGLAGNEQFF. The CDR3 region has the DNA TGCGCCAGCAGCCCGGGACTAGCGGGGAACGAGCAGTTCTTC.

This clone has more than one count but fewer than ten. The rearrangement joins TRBV7-9 to TRBJ1-4, with 9 bases that match TRBD1. In germline, CDR1 is SEHNR, CDR2 FQNEAQ (reference sequence). The CDR3 is made up of 16 amino acids. The V and J ends lost 3 bases and 8 bases, in that order; junction bases with no gene match: 10. CDR3 nucleotide sequence: TGTGCCAGCAGCTTCGGAAGGCGGACAGGGGAGGAAAAACTGTTTTTT. Amino acids: CASSFGRRTGEEKLFF.

The chain employs TRBV7-3 and TRBJ2-3, with 8 nucleotides matching TRBD2. Unmatched junction bases numbered 3, after V lost 3 bases and J lost 4 bases. Germline assignment: CDR1 SGHTA and CDR2 FQGTGA. The CDR3 runs 14 residues. The CDR3 nucleotides are TGTGCCAGCAGCTTTGCGGGGGGCGCAGATACGCAGTATTTT. It translates to CASSFAGGADTQYF.

This chain uses TRBV7-9 with TRBJ2-1; the D gene is possibly TRBD2 (6 bases). CDR3 length: 16 amino acids. V dropped 5 bases and J dropped 3 bases, with 17 bases sitting between them. The germline gives CDR1 SEHNR, CDR2 FQNEAQ (reference sequence). The CDR3: CASSIEAGILYNEQFF. CDR3 in DNA: TGTGCCAGCAGCATAGAGGCGGGGATTCTCTACAATGAGCAGTTCTTC.

This chain joins TRBV9 and TRBJ1-5; D is perhaps TRBD1 (6 bases). V lost 0 bases, J lost 4 bases, and 11 bases lay in between. The CDR3 is 15 amino acids. CDR1 is SGDLS, CDR2 YYNGEE, per germline. The CDR3 loop reads CASSVGGQPNQPQHF. CDR3 bases: TGTGCCAGCAGCGTAGGAGGACAGCCTAATCAGCCCCAGCATTTT.

This clone was seen a few times. The V gene is TRBV2, the J gene TRBJ1-2; 9 bases fit TRBD1. V was clipped by 3 bases and J by 4 bases; unmatched bases: 9. This CDR3 has 16 residues. Germline V gene sequence: CDR1 SNHLY, CDR2 FYNNEI. The CDR3 reads CASSDGVGTGSYGYTF. DNA of the CDR3: TGTGCCAGCAGTGACGGAGTCGGGACAGGGTCCTATGGCTACACCTTC.

This clone has just a few counts. The chain is built from TRBV2 and TRBJ2-7; 8 bases agree with TRBD2. The V gene's germline CDR1 is SNHLY and CDR2 FYNNEI. The CDR3 runs to 13 residues. The ends lost 3 bases at V and 4 bases at J; junction bases unmatched: 2. Here the CDR3 DNA reads TGTGCCAGCAGTGAGCGCGGGGGGTACGAGCAGTACTTC. Translated, it gives CASSERGGYEQYF.

This clone was observed a few times. CDR3 in DNA: TGTGCCAGCAGCCGTCGGACAGGGGGAAATTCACCCCTCCACTTT. This sequence encodes CASSRRTGGNSPLHF. The V call is TRBV7-6, the J call TRBJ1-6; 10 nucleotides agree with TRBD1. The junction had 5 bases not matched to a gene; V was cut back by 5 bases and J by 7 bases. The CDR3 loop spans 15 amino acids. Per the germline V gene, CDR1 is SGHVS and CDR2 is FNYEAQ.

The chain recombines TRBV30 with TRBJ2-6; TRBD1 might be the D (6 bases). V lost 4 bases, J lost 1 base, and 11 bases lay in between. This CDR3 is built from 15 residues. Germline V lookup: CDR1 GTSNPN, CDR2 SVGIG (reference sequence). CDR3 DNA sequence: TGTGCCTGGAACCACGACAGGTCTGGGGCCAACGTCCTGACTTTC. It encodes CAWNHDRSGANVLTF. The variable domain in full, completed from reference TRBV30 and TRBJ2-6, reads SQTIHQWPATLVQPVGSPLSLECTVEGTSNPNLYWYRQAAGRGLQLLFYSVGIGQISSEVPQNLSASRPQDRQFILSSKKLLLSDSGFYLCAWNHDRSGANVLTFGAGSRLTVL.

In its sample, this clone was seen many times. The rearrangement joins TRBV7-9 to TRBJ1-2; tentative D call: TRBD1 (5 bases). V was cut by 5 bases and J by 6 bases, with 13 bases left in between. CDR3 length: 13 residues. The V gene's germline CDR1 is SEHNR and CDR2 FQNEAQ (reference sequence). As DNA, the CDR3 is TGTGCCAGCAGCGCCTTCCAGGGTCATGGCTACACCTTC. It yields the protein CASSAFQGHGYTF. Together with reference TRBV7-9 and TRBJ1-2, the CDR3 gives the full variable domain: DTGVSQNPRHKITKRGQNVTFRCDPISEHNRLYWYRQTLGQGPEFLTYFQNEAQLEKSRLLSDRFSAERPKGSFSTLEIQRTEQGDSAMYLCASSAFQGHGYTFGSGTRLTVV.

In this sample, this clone turned up a few times. J is TRBJ2-2 and V is TRBV25-1; 8 bases are shared with TRBD1. This CDR3 is built from 16 residues. Looked up from germline, CDR1 is MGHDK and CDR2 is SYGVNS. V lost 2 bases to trimming and J lost 6 bases; unmatched junction nucleotides: 8. The CDR3 nucleotides read TGTGCCAGCAGTGAAACCGGCCTACAGGGGGCCGGGGAGCTGTTTTTT. Its protein product is CASSETGLQGAGELFF. Supplemented by reference TRBV25-1 and TRBJ2-2, the full variable domain reads EADIYQTPRYLVIGTGKKITLECSQTMGHDKMYWYQQDPGMELHLIHYSYGVNSTEKGDLSSESTVSRIRTEHFPLTLESARPSHTSQYLCASSETGLQGAGELFFGEGSRLTVL.

This clone was detected a few times. The rearrangement uses TRBV6-5 and TRBJ1-4, with D uncertain. The V gene lost 5 bases and the J gene lost 5 bases, with 6 bases spanning the gap. This CDR3 spans 12 amino acids. Germline loops: CDR1 MNHEY, CDR2 SVGAGI. CDR3 amino acids: CASSGINEKLFF. CDR3 DNA: TGTGCCAGCAGTGGCATAAATGAAAAACTGTTTTTT.

The chain is built from TRBV4-2 and TRBJ1-1; TRBD1 matches 7 bases. Germline lookup yields CDR1 LGHNA and CDR2 YNFKEQ. Unmatched junction bases numbered 10, after V lost 5 bases and J lost 4 bases. The CDR3 spans 15 residues. CDR3 residues: CASSTPIPGGTEAFF. The CDR3 DNA reads TGTGCCAGCAGCACCCCAATCCCAGGGGGCACTGAAGCTTTCTTT.

The J gene is TRBJ1-4, the V gene TRBV6-5; the match to TRBD1 covers 7 bases. CDR1 and CDR2 from the germline V gene are MNHEY and SVGAGI. CDR3 length: 15 residues. V lost 5 bases to trimming and J lost 6 bases; unmatched junction nucleotides: 9. CDR3 protein: CASSRQGGDYEKLFF. As DNA, the CDR3 is TGTGCCAGCAGTCGACAGGGAGGTGATTATGAAAAACTGTTTTTT.